This paragraph covers one TCR beta chain sequence. Its antigen is unknown. This sample stems from a study of cytomegalovirus exposure and HLA in healthy donors. Whole-study results and caveats: The study assumed roughly uniform donor sequencing depth for presence/absence analyses.

Donors were ostensibly healthy at sampling, although undocumented immune exposures were probable. Vbeta (60) and Jbeta (13) primers were used in the PCR. Clones were sequenced by immunoSEQ multiplex PCR, and TCRdb holds only the in-frame ones, with some missing. The data hold approximately 180,000 clones, with roughly four fifths observed a single time. Germline assignment: CDR1 SEHNR and CDR2 FQNEAQ (reference sequence). V was clipped by 4 bases and J by 4 bases; unmatched bases: 12. The CDR3 is 17 residues long. V usage is TRBV7-9 and J usage is TRBJ2-5, with 10 bases lining up with TRBD2. Sequencing was performed on PBMCs. The receptor was isolated from a woman in her 30s in good health and CMV-seronegative. The CDR3 DNA reads TGTGCCAGCAGCTCGCCTCGAATAGCGGGAGGCTTAGAGACCCAGTACTTC. It translates to CASSSPRIAGGLETQYF.